The 13 T cell receptor beta chains below all came from one sample that was sequenced in a study of human T cells and chemical hapten exposure. Time point in this sample: healthy volunteer bleed at 2 weeks. Whole blood that had not been fractionated was the source of extracted total RNA. TCRdb re-analysed the RACE reads in MiXCR, keeping a single row per CDR3 protein. The repertoire holds roughly 100,000 distinct CDR3 sequences, 8.5% to 9% seen once, with roughly 3.1% in the top ten. The material sequenced was whole blood. The source is a female donor in good health. Some clones in this sample may be carry-over from other donors' samples.

The J gene is TRBJ1-5, the V gene TRBV12-3 or TRBV12-4; 9 nucleotides match TRBD1. The J segment lost 2 bases and the V segment lost 5 bases, leaving 7 bases of the junction unmatched. The CDR3 loop spans 16 amino acids. The CDR3 DNA reads TGTGCCAGCAGTCCCCGGGACAGGGTAGGCAATCAGCCCCAGCATTTT. This codes for CASSPRDRVGNQPQHF.

DNA of the CDR3: TGCAGCGTTAATTCAGGGGGAGGAAACACCATATATTTT. Residues: CSVNSGGGNTIYF. The V gene is TRBV29-1, the J gene TRBJ1-3; 7 nucleotides agree with TRBD1. In germline, CDR1 is SQVTM, CDR2 ANQGSEA. The trim removed 5 bases at V and 4 bases at J, leaving 5 bases unmatched. This CDR3 is built from 13 residues.

This chain uses TRBV7-9 with TRBJ2-1; a possible D gene is TRBD2 (5 bases). CDR1 SEHNR and CDR2 FQNEAQ come from the germline V gene (reference sequence). This CDR3 is 16 amino acids long. Trimming removed 3 bases from V and 3 bases from J, with 15 bases in between. CDR3 coding DNA: TGTGCCAGCAGCTTGTTCTGGGCGGGCGACTACAATGAGCAGTTCTTC. Its translation: CASSLFWAGDYNEQFF.

This clonotype was counted a few times. The chain joins TRBV29-1 to TRBJ1-1, with 7 bases aligning to TRBD1. J gave up 0 bases and V 7 bases, and 5 bases lay outside the gene matches. CDR3 length: 13 amino acids. Germline CDR1 SQVTM, CDR2 ANQGSEA. The CDR3 DNA is TGCAGCGCCAGGGGGAACATGAACACTGAAGCTTTCTTT. Amino acids: CSARGNMNTEAFF. The variable domain in full, with the rest retrieved from reference TRBV29-1 and TRBJ1-1, is SAVISQKPSRDICQRGTSLTIQCQVDSQVTMMFWYRQQPGQSLTLIATANQGSEATYESGFVIDKFPISRPNLTFSTLTVSNMSPEDSSIYLCSARGNMNTEAFFGQGTRLTVV.

About this clonotype itself: A clone one base away is much larger, so this may be a read error. The rearrangement joins TRBV7-8 to TRBJ2-2; maybe TRBD2 (6 bases). Germline V CDR1 and CDR2: SGHVS, FQNEAQ. The CDR3 sequence is 16 residues long. V was pared by 5 bases and J by 4 bases, with 17 bases between. This CDR3 reads CASSGRNSGTTGELFF. The CDR3 nucleotides read TGTGCCAGCAGCGGGCGGAATAGCGGAACCACCGGGGAGCTGTTTTTT. Full variable domain (rest looked up from reference TRBV7-8 and TRBJ2-2): GAGVSQSPRYKVAKRGQDVALRCDPISGHVSLFWYQQALGQGPEFLTYFQNEAQLDKSGLPSDRFFAERPEGSVSTLKIQRTQQEDSAVYLCASSGRNSGTTGELFFGEGSRLTVL.

Many counts were recorded for this clonotype. V is TRBV29-1 and J is TRBJ2-3; TRBD1 matches 10 bases. Germline CDR1 reads SQVTM; CDR2 reads ANQGSEA. This CDR3 region has 14 residues. J was trimmed by 5 bases and V by 7 bases; bases with no gene match: 9. Written as DNA, the CDR3 is TGCAGCGCCCTAGACAGGGGGCCTAAAGATACGCAGTATTTT. Protein sequence: CSALDRGPKDTQYF.

This clonotype appeared a few times. The rearrangement uses TRBV3-1 and TRBJ2-1; D is perhaps TRBD2 (5 bases). The germline V gene has CDR1 LGHDT and CDR2 YNNKEL (reference sequence). The CDR3 has 17 residues. The V gene lost 0 bases and the J gene lost 0 bases, with 12 bases spanning the gap. CDR3 sequence (DNA): TGTGCCAGCAGCCAAGATGACGAGCGGAGCTCCTACAATGAGCAGTTCTTC. As protein: CASSQDDERSSYNEQFF.

In this sample, this clonotype turned up a few times. This CDR3 is CASSYSTGGNTIYF. The DNA for the CDR3 is TGTGCCAGCAGTTACTCGACAGGGGGAAACACCATATATTTT. The V gene is TRBV6-5, the J gene TRBJ1-3; 7 bases line up with TRBD1. With 0 bases clipped from V and 4 bases from J, the junction kept 0 bases outside the gene matches. CDR3 size: 14 residues. The germline gives CDR1 MNHEY, CDR2 SVGAGI.

This clonotype was seen a handful of times. The CDR3 coding sequence is TGTGCCAGTAGCCTTAAAGGAGGACAATCTTCCTACGAGCAGTACTTC. This sequence encodes CASSLKGGQSSYEQYF. The rearrangement uses TRBV19 and TRBJ2-7; D possibly matches TRBD1 or TRBD2 (5 bases each). With 6 bases removed from V and 1 base from J, the gap between germline ends came to 19 bases. The CDR3 totals 16 residues. From germline, CDR1 is LNHDA and CDR2 SQIVND (reference sequence).

This clonotype was seen more than once but under ten times. The genes are TRBV4-2 and TRBJ2-5, with unresolved D. The CDR3 loop spans 12 amino acids. Germline V gene lookup returns CDR1 LGHNA and CDR2 YNFKEQ. Trimming pared 0 bases from V and 4 bases from J, leaving 3 bases between. The CDR3 here is CASSQERETQYF. The CDR3 DNA reads as TGTGCCAGCAGCCAAGAGCGAGAGACCCAGTACTTC.

In its sample, this clonotype was seen a few times. The gene calls are TRBV7-8 and TRBJ1-1; D remains unclear. V gave up 1 base and J gave up 5 bases, with 17 bases separating them. The CDR3 runs to 16 residues. CDR1 and CDR2 (germline): SGHVS, FQNEAQ. In DNA, the CDR3 is TGTGCCAGCAGCTTAGAACCGACGGCTTTGAGGACTGAAGCTTTCTTT. It is translated as CASSLEPTALRTEAFF.

V usage is TRBV18 and J usage is TRBJ2-3; perhaps TRBD1 as D (6 bases). The CDR3 contains 15 residues. Germline-derived CDR1 and CDR2 are KGHSH and LQKENI. With 6 bases removed from V and 0 bases from J, the gap between germline ends came to 13 bases. The DNA for the CDR3 is TGTGCCAGCTCCACCGGGACAACTAGCACAGATACGCAGTATTTT. Translated, it gives CASSTGTTSTDTQYF.

The CDR3 spells CASSSTPGTGANVLTF. In DNA, the CDR3 is TGTGCCAGCAGTTCAACCCCAGGGACCGGGGCCAACGTCCTGACTTTC. V gene TRBV27 combines with J gene TRBJ2-6, with D tentatively TRBD1 or TRBD2 (5 bases each). Per germline, CDR1 MNHEY and CDR2 SMNVEV (reference sequence). The ends were cut back, 4 bases at V and 4 bases at J, with 14 bases in the middle. This CDR3 spans 16 amino acids.